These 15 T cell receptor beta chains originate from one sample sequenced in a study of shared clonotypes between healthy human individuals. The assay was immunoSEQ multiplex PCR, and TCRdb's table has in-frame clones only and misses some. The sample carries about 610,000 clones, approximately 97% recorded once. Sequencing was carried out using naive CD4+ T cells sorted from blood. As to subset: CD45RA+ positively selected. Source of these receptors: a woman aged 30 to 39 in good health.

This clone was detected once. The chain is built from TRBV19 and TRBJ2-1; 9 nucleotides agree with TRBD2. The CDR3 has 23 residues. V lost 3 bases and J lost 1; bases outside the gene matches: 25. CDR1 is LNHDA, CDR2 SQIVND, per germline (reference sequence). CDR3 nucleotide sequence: TGTGCCAGTAGTATTGCGGGGGGGTACCGTGGGACTAGGAGGAGTAGTTCCTACAATGAGCAGTTCTTC. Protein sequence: CASSIAGGYRGTRRSSSYNEQFF.

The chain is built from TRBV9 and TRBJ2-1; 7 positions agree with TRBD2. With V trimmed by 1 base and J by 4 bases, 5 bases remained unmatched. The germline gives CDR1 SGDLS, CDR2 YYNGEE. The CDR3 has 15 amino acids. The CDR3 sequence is CASSVPSGDYNEQFF. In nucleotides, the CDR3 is TGTGCCAGCAGCGTACCTAGCGGAGATTACAATGAGCAGTTCTTC.

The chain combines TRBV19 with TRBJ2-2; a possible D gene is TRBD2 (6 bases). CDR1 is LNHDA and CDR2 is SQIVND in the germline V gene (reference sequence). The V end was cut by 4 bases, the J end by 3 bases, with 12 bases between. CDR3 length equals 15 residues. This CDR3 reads CASSKWEVDTGELFF. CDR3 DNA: TGTGCCAGTAGTAAATGGGAGGTGGACACCGGGGAGCTGTTTTTT.

The CDR3 here is CASSKLSKLAKNIQYF. The CDR3 DNA sequence: TGTGCCAGTAGTAAGTTGAGCAAACTAGCCAAAAACATTCAGTACTTC. This chain connects TRBV19 to TRBJ2-4; unclear D gene. V lost 4 bases to trimming and J lost 0 bases, with 13 bases between them. Germline V gene sequence: CDR1 LNHDA, CDR2 SQIVND (reference sequence). The CDR3 contains 16 residues.

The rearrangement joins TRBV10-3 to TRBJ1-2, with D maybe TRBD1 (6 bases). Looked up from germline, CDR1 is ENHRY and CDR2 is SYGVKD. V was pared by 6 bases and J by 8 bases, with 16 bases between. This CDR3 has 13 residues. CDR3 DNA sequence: TGTGCCATCAGCGAAGCCTCAGGGGACGGCTACACCTTC. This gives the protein CAISEASGDGYTF.

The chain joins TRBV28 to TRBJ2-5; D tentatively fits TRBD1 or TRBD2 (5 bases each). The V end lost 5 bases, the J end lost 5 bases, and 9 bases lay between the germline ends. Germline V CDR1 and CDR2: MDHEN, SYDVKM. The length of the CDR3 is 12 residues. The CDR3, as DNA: TGTGCCAGCAGTCAGGGCGGGGAGACCCAGTACTTC. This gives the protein CASSQGGETQYF.

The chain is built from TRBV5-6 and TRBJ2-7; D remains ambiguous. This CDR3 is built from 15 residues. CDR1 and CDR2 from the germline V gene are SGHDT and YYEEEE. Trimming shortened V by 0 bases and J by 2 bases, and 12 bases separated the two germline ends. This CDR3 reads CASSLGSARTYEQYF. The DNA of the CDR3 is TGTGCCAGCAGCTTGGGATCCGCCAGGACCTACGAGCAGTACTTC.

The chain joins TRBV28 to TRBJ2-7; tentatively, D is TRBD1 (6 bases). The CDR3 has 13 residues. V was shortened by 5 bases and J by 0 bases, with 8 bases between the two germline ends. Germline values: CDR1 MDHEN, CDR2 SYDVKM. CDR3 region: CASSHRDSYEQYF. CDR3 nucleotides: TGTGCCAGCAGTCACAGGGACTCCTACGAGCAGTACTTC. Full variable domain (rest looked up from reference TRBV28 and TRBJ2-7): DVKVTQSSRYLVKRTGEKVFLECVQDMDHENMFWYRQDPGLGLRLIYFSYDVKMKEKGDIPEGYSVSREKKERFSLILESASTNQTSMYLCASSHRDSYEQYFGPGTRLTVT.

The CDR3 spells CASSQDLTGGGWAYTF. The CDR3 coding sequence is TGCGCCAGCAGCCAAGATCTGACAGGGGGCGGGTGGGCCTACACCTTC. This sequence joins TRBV4-1 and TRBJ1-2, with TRBD1 matching over 10 bases. Germline V lookup: CDR1 MGHRA, CDR2 YSYEKL. The J segment lost 10 bases and the V segment lost 0 bases, leaving 11 bases of the junction unmatched. The CDR3 consists of 16 residues.

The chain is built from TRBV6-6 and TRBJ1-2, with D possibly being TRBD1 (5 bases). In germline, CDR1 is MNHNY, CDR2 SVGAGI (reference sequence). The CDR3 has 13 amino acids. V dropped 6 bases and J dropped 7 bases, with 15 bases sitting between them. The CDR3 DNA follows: TGTGCCAGCAGCCCCCAGGGTTATAGTGGCTACACCTTC. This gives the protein CASSPQGYSGYTF.

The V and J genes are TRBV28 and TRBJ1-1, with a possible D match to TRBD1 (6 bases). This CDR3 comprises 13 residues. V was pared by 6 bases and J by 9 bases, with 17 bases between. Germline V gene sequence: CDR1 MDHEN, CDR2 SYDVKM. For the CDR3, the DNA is TGTGCCAGCAGGCCCGCCCCAGGACAGAAAGCTTTCTTT. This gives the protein CASRPAPGQKAFF. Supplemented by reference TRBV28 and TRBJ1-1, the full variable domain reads DVKVTQSSRYLVKRTGEKVFLECVQDMDHENMFWYRQDPGLGLRLIYFSYDVKMKEKGDIPEGYSVSREKKERFSLILESASTNQTSMYLCASRPAPGQKAFFGQGTRLTVV.

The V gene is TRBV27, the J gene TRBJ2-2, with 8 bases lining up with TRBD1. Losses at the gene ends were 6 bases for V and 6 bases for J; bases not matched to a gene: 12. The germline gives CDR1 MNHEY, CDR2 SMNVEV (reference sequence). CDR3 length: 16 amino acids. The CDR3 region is CASSPEGQGLSGELFF. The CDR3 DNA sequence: TGTGCCAGCAGCCCGGAAGGACAGGGACTTTCCGGGGAGCTGTTTTTT.

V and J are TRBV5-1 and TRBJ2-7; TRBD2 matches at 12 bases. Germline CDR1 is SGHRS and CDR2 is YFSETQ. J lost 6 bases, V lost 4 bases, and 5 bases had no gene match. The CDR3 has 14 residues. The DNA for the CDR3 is TGCGCCAGCAGCCGGACTAGCGGGATGGGCGAGCAGTACTTC. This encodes CASSRTSGMGEQYF.

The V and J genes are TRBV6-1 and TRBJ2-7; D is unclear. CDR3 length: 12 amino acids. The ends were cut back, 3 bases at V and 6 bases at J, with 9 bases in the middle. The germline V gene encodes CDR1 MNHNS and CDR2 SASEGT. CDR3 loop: CASSERMGEQYF. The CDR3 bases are TGTGCCAGCAGTGAGAGGATGGGCGAGCAGTACTTC.

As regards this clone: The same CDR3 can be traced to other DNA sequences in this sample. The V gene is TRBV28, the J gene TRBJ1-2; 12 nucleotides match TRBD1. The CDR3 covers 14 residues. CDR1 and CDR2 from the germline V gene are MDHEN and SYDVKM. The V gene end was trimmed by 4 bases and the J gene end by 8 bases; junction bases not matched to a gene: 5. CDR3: CASSSGQGAGGYTF. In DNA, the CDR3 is TGTGCCAGCAGTTCGGGACAGGGGGCGGGCGGCTACACCTTC.